A single sample is the source of the 24 T cell receptor beta chains below, sequenced in a study of T cells in Graves' hyperthyroidism and ophthalmopathy. RNA transcripts provided the source from which TCR beta CDR3 regions were amplified. The HTBI primer set drove a first-round RT-PCR of the TCR CDR3. From the multiplex PCR reads, TCRdb called clonotypes with MiXCR, one entry per CDR3 protein. The table has some 27,000 distinct CDR3 sequences, over 35% seen once. Sequencing used blood. The source is a woman in her twenties or thirties with Graves' hyperthyroidism.

The rearrangement joins TRBV19 to TRBJ2-2; 9 bases are shared with TRBD1. Unmatched junction bases numbered 7, after V lost 7 bases and J lost 7 bases. CDR1 and CDR2 (germline): LNHDA, SQIVND (reference sequence). The CDR3 runs 14 residues. The CDR3 protein is CASNTGQGYGELFF. The CDR3 DNA reads as TGTGCCAGTAATACGGGACAGGGTTACGGGGAGCTGTTTTTT.

Comments on this clonotype: Germline and junction disagree at one end, which may indicate a read error. This chain connects TRBV6-5 to TRBJ2-7; D may correspond to TRBD1 or TRBD2 (5 bases each). This CDR3 is 15 amino acids long. Germline V gives CDR1 MNHEY, CDR2 SVGAGI. In DNA, the CDR3 is TGTGCCAGCAGTTCAACGGACGGGGCAGACTACGAGCAATACTTC. Its translation is CASSSTDGADYEQYF.

The sample holds many counts of this clonotype. J is TRBJ2-1 and V is TRBV20-1; 8 nucleotides match TRBD2. V lost 0 bases, J lost 2 bases, and 6 bases stayed unmatched. The CDR3 contains 16 residues. CDR1 and CDR2 from the germline V gene are DFQATT and SNEGSKA (reference sequence). CDR3 region: CSARETAGGPYNEQFF. CDR3 in DNA: TGCAGTGCTAGAGAGACCGCGGGAGGACCCTACAATGAGCAGTTCTTC.

V is TRBV11-3 and J is TRBJ2-7, with 7 bases aligning to TRBD1. V gave up 4 bases and J gave up 1 base; unmatched junction bases: 7. The CDR3 is 15 amino acids. Per germline, CDR1 SGHNT and CDR2 YENEEA. The CDR3 sequence: CASSSLRDSSYEQYF. For the CDR3, the DNA is TGTGCCAGCAGCTCACTCCGGGACAGTTCCTACGAGCAGTACTTC.

This clonotype was observed at least ten times. The rearrangement uses TRBV5-1 and TRBJ2-5; D not certain. This CDR3 region has 14 residues. Trimming cost V 0 bases and J 1 base, with 7 bases left between them. The germline V gene encodes CDR1 SGHRS and CDR2 YFSETQ. CDR3 protein: CASSLEGPQETQYF. CDR3 nucleotide sequence: TGCGCCAGCAGCTTGGAAGGCCCCCAAGAGACCCAGTACTTC. Looking up the rest from reference TRBV5-1 and TRBJ2-5 gives the full variable domain: KAGVTQTPRYLIKTRGQQVTLSCSPISGHRSVSWYQQTPGQGLQFLFEYFSETQRNKGNFPGRFSGRQFSNSRSEMNVSTLELGDSALYLCASSLEGPQETQYFGPGTRLLVL.

The sample holds one count of this clonotype. This chain connects TRBV5-6 to TRBJ2-7; D gene unclear. The J call is in doubt because the DNA end fits TRBJ2-1 better. Per germline, CDR1 SGHDT and CDR2 YYEEEE. The CDR3 is 15 amino acids. CDR3 region: CASSQRPATKYEQFF. CDR3 nucleotides: TGTGCCAGCAGCCAACGACCGGCTACTAAATACGAGCAGTTCTTC.

Regarding this clonotype: At one end the junction does not follow the germline gene, possibly because of a read error. This chain joins TRBV5-5 and TRBJ1-5; D is unclear. The germline gives CDR1 SGHKS, CDR2 YYEKEE (reference sequence). The CDR3 is 13 residues long. The CDR3 sequence: CPSSLEGYQPQHF. In DNA, the CDR3 is TGCCCCAGCAGCTTGGAAGGGTATCAGCCCCAGCATTTT.

The chain couples TRBV20-1 to TRBJ1-3; TRBD1 agrees at 8 bases. V was clipped by 1 base and J by 2 bases; unmatched bases: 7. CDR1 DFQATT and CDR2 SNEGSKA come from the germline V gene (reference sequence). CDR3 length: 16 residues. CDR3 sequence: CSARGTGFGTGNTIYF. CDR3 DNA: TGCAGTGCTAGAGGGACAGGGTTTGGAACTGGAAACACCATATATTTT.

This clonotype was seen repeatedly, ten times or more. The genes are TRBV30 and TRBJ1-1, with no clear D. The CDR3 covers 11 residues. Germline CDR1 is GTSNPN and CDR2 is SVGIG (reference sequence). The V end lost 2 bases, the J end lost 11 bases, and 12 bases lay between the germline ends. The CDR3 loop reads CAWSNGLWAFF. For the CDR3, the DNA is TGTGCCTGGAGTAATGGCCTCTGGGCTTTCTTT.

In DNA form, the CDR3 reads TGTGCCAGCAGTGAAGCCCTAGAAGCTTTCTTT. It codes for CASSEALEAFF. The V call is TRBV2, the J call TRBJ1-1; no reliable D call. This CDR3 is 11 amino acids long. Trimming took off 0 bases at V and 8 bases at J, with 4 bases between the two ends. Germline lookup yields CDR1 SNHLY and CDR2 FYNNEI.

Regarding this clonotype: The missing conserved phenylalanine or tryptophan at the end of this CDR3 makes a read error likely. The chain couples TRBV12-3 or TRBV12-4 to TRBJ2-2; possibly TRBD2 for D (6 bases). The CDR3 has 13 residues. As DNA, the CDR3 is TGCGCCAGCAAAGTAGGAGGGACCGGGGAGCTGTTTCTT. Amino acids: CASKVGGTGELFL.

The V and J genes are TRBV10-3 and TRBJ1-1; D remains ambiguous. Germline values: CDR1 ENHRY, CDR2 SYGVKD. V dropped 0 bases and J dropped 7 bases, with 12 bases sitting between them. The CDR3 runs 14 residues. The CDR3 protein is CAISESAGRYEAFF. The DNA for the CDR3 is TGTGCCATCAGTGAGTCGGCAGGCCGGTATGAAGCTTTCTTT.

The rearrangement links TRBV10-3 to TRBJ2-3; 7 bases align to TRBD2. V lost 4 bases to trimming and J lost 4 bases; unmatched junction nucleotides: 8. The germline CDR1 and CDR2 sequences are ENHRY and SYGVKD. This CDR3 contains 15 residues. CDR3 DNA: TGTGCCATCAGTGGCCGGGCGGGAGAGGCAGATACGCAGTATTTT. This gives the protein CAISGRAGEADTQYF.

By sample share, this clonotype is medium-sized. The chain links TRBV7-3 to TRBJ2-1; 8 nucleotides match TRBD2. V dropped 6 bases and J dropped 6; count of bases not matched to a gene: 7. The CDR3 runs 14 residues. Germline-derived CDR1 and CDR2 are SGHTA and FQGTGA. The DNA for the CDR3 is TGTGCCAGCAGATCAGCGGGAGTTAGCAATGAGCAGTTCTTC. Translated, it gives CASRSAGVSNEQFF.

The V call is TRBV6-1, the J call TRBJ2-2; D is undetermined. CDR1 MNHNS and CDR2 SASEGT come from the germline V gene. The length of the CDR3 is 12 residues. V was pared by 6 bases and J by 0 bases, with 2 bases between. The CDR3 DNA sequence: TGTGCCAGCAGAACGAACACCGGGGAGCTGTTTTTT. It encodes CASRTNTGELFF.

This clonotype was picked up many times. CDR3 amino acids: CASSYDGNQPQHF. In nucleotides, the CDR3 is TGTGCCAGCAGTTACGACGGGAATCAGCCCCAGCATTTT. This sequence joins TRBV6-6 and TRBJ1-5; D gene unclear. The V end lost 2 bases, the J end lost 4 bases, and 6 bases lay between the germline ends. There are 13 residues in the CDR3. In germline, CDR1 is MNHNY, CDR2 SVGAGI (reference sequence).

As for this clonotype: At one of its ends the junction is not consistent with the germline gene, which may arise from a read error. The chain joins TRBV2 to TRBJ1-1; 10 nucleotides agree with TRBD1. This CDR3 is built from 15 residues. In germline, CDR1 is SNHLY, CDR2 FYNNEI. This chain's CDR3 is CASSAPGQGNSEAFF. The CDR3, as DNA: TGTGCCAGCAGTGCACCGGGACAGGGGAACAGTGAAGCTTTCTTT.

This clonotype occurred a few times. This chain joins TRBV20-1 and TRBJ2-2; 9 bases match TRBD2. Looked up from germline, CDR1 is DFQATT and CDR2 is SNEGSKA (reference sequence). V lost 6 bases, J lost 7 bases, and 6 bases stayed unmatched. The CDR3 is made up of 13 amino acids. CDR3 residues: CSALGLAFGELFF. The CDR3 DNA is TGCAGTGCCCTAGGACTAGCGTTCGGGGAGCTGTTTTTT.

This clonotype has ten or more counts. The chain has TRBV5-4 and TRBJ1-2; D unclear. The CDR3 is 13 residues long. The germline CDR1 and CDR2 sequences are SGHNT and YYREEE (reference sequence). V was cut by 0 bases and J by 6 bases, with 9 bases left in between. The CDR3 spells CASSLGQVDGYTF. The CDR3 DNA reads as TGTGCCAGCAGCTTGGGGCAGGTAGATGGCTACACCTTC.

By share, this clonotype ranks as medium-sized (0.01 to 0.1%). The rearrangement uses TRBV10-1 and TRBJ2-1; the D is unclear. The CDR3 covers 12 residues. The germline gives CDR1 WNHNN, CDR2 SYGVQD (reference sequence). V was clipped by 1 base and J by 10 bases, with 8 bases between them. DNA of the CDR3: TGCGCCAGCAGTGAGTGGGGTAAGGAGCAGTTCTTC. The encoded protein is CASSEWGKEQFF.

This clonotype was seen repeatedly, ten times or more. The CDR3 DNA reads TGTGCCAGCAGTTTGTTGGGGAGGGTGCAGTTCTTC. Protein: CASSLLGRVQFF. The J gene is TRBJ2-1, the V gene TRBV27; 7 nucleotides match TRBD2. CDR1 and CDR2 (germline): MNHEY, SMNVEV (reference sequence). The CDR3 spans 12 residues. V dropped 3 bases and J dropped 12; count of bases not matched to a gene: 5.

In its sample, this clonotype is medium-sized. The chain uses TRBV29-1 and TRBJ1-2; D ambiguous. CDR1 is SQVTM and CDR2 is ANQGSEA in the germline V gene. This CDR3 has 12 residues. Between the trimmed V and J ends, which lost 3 bases and 5 bases, there was a span of 10 bases. The CDR3 DNA sequence: TGCAGCGTTGATCGTGTCAGTTATGGCTACACCTTC. It specifies CSVDRVSYGYTF.

The chain links TRBV29-1 to TRBJ2-2, with D unclear. V lost 7 bases, J lost 6 bases, and 12 bases lay in between. Germline CDR1 SQVTM, CDR2 ANQGSEA. The CDR3 consists of 12 residues. The CDR3 coding sequence is TGCAGCGAATATAGGGATGCCGGGGAGCTGTTTTTT. It encodes CSEYRDAGELFF.

This clonotype is deemed medium-sized (0.01 to 0.1%). Written as DNA, the CDR3 is TGTGCCAGCAGCCCACAGGAAAACTATGGCTACACCTTC. Residues: CASSPQENYGYTF. The rearrangement uses TRBV7-9 and TRBJ1-2; perhaps TRBD1 as D (5 bases). Per germline, CDR1 SEHNR and CDR2 FQNEAQ (reference sequence). The germline V and J ends were trimmed by 5 bases and 2 bases, with 9 bases remaining between them. The CDR3 sequence is 13 residues long.